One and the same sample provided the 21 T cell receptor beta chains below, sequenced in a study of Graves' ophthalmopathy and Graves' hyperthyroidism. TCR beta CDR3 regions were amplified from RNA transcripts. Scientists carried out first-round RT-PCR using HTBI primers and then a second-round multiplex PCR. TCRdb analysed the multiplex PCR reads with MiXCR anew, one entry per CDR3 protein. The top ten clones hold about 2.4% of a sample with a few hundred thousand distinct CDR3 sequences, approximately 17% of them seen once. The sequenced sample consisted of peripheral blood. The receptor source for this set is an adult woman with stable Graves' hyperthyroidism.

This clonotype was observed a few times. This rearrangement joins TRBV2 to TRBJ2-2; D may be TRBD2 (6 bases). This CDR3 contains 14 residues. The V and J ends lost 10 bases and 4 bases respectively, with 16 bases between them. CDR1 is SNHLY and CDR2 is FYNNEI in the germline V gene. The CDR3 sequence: CATNSGVGTGELFF. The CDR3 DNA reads TGTGCCACAAACTCGGGGGTTGGCACCGGGGAGCTGTTTTTT. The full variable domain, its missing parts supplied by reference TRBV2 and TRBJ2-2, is EPEVTQTPSHQVTQMGQEVILRCVPISNHLYFYWYRQILGQKVEFLVSFYNNEISEKSEIFDDQFSVERPDGSNFTLKIRSTKLEDSAMYFCATNSGVGTGELFFGEGSRLTVL.

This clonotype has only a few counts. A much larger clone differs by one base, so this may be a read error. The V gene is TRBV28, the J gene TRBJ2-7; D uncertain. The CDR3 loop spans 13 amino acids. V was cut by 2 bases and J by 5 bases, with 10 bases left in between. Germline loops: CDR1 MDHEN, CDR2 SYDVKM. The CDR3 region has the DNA TGTGCCAGCAGTTTACTAGGGAACCACGAGCAGTACTTC. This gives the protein CASSLLGNHEQYF.

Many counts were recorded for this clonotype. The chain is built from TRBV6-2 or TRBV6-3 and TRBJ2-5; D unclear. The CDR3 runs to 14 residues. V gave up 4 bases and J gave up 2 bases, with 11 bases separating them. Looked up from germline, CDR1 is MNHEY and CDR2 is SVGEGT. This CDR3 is CASSWATAQETQYF. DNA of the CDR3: TGTGCCAGCAGTTGGGCGACGGCTCAAGAGACCCAGTACTTC.

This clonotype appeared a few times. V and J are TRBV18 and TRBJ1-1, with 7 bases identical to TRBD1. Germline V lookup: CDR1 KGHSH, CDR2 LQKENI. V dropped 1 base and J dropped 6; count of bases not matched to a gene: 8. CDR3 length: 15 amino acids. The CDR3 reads CASSPRTGGGSEAFF. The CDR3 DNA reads TGTGCCAGCTCACCACGGACAGGTGGGGGATCTGAAGCTTTCTTT.

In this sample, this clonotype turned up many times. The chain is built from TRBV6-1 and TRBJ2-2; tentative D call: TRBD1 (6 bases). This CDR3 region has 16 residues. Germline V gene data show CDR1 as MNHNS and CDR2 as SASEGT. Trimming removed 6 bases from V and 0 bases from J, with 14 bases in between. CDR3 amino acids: CASSKPQGANTGELFF. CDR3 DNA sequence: TGTGCCAGCAGCAAGCCACAGGGCGCGAACACCGGGGAGCTGTTTTTT.

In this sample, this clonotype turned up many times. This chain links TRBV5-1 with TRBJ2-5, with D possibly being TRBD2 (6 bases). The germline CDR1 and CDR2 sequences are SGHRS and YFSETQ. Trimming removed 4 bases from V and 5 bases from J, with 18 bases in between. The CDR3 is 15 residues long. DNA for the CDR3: TGCGCCAGCAGCATGGGCGGGACGACGGGCGAGACCCAGTACTTC. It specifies CASSMGGTTGETQYF.

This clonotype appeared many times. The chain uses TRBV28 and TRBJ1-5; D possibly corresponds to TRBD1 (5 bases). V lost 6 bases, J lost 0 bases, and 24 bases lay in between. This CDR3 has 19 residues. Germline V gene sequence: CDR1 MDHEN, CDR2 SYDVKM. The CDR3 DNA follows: TGTGCCAGCAGCCCGGAACCAGGGAGCGGCTACTATAGCAATCAGCCCCAGCATTTT. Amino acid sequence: CASSPEPGSGYYSNQPQHF. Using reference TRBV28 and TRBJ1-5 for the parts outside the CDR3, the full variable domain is DVKVTQSSRYLVKRTGEKVFLECVQDMDHENMFWYRQDPGLGLRLIYFSYDVKMKEKGDIPEGYSVSREKKERFSLILESASTNQTSMYLCASSPEPGSGYYSNQPQHFGDGTRLSIL.

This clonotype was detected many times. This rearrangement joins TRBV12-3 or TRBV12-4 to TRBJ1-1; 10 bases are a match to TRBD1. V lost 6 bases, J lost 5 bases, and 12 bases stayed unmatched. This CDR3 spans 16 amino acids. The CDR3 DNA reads TGTGCCAGCAGGCTCCCCGAATGGGGACAGGGGACTGAAGCTTTCTTT. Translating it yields CASRLPEWGQGTEAFF.

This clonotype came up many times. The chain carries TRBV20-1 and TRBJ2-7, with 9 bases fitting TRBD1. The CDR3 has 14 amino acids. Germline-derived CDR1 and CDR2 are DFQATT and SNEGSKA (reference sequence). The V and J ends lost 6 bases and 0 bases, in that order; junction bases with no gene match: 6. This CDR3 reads CSATGTGSSYEQYF. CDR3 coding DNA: TGCAGTGCCACCGGGACAGGGAGCTCCTACGAGCAGTACTTC.

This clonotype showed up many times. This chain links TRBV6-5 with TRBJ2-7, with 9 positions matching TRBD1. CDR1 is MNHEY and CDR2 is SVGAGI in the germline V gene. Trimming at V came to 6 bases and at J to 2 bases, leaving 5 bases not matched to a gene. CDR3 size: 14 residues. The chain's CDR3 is CASRPGQGTYEQYF. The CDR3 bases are TGTGCCAGCAGACCCGGACAGGGGACCTACGAGCAGTACTTC.

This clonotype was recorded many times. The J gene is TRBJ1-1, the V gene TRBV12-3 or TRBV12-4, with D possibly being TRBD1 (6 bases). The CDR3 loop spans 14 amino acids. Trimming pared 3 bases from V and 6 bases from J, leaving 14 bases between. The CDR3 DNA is TGTGCCAGCAGTTTGTCTCAGGGGACCGCTGAAGCTTTCTTT. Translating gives CASSLSQGTAEAFF.

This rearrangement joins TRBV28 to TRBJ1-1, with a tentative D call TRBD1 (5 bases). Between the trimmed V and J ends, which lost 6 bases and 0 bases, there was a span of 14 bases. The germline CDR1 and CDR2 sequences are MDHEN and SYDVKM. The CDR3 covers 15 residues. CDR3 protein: CASSLQVEMNTEAFF. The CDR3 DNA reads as TGTGCCAGCAGCCTACAGGTAGAAATGAACACTGAAGCTTTCTTT.

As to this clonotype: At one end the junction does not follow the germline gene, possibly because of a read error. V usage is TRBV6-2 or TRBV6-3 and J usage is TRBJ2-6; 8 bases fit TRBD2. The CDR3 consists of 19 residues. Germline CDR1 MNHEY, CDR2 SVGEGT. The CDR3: CASSYSGSGRAWGAYVLTF. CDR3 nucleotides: TGTGCCAGCAGTTACTCGGGCAGCGGGAGAGCGTGGGGGGCCTACGTCCTGACTTTC.

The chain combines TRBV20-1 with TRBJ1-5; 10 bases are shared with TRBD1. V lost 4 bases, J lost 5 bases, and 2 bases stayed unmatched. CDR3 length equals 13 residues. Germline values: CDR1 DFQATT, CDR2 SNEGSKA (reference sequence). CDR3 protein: CSATDRGDQPQHF. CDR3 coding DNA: TGCAGTGCTACGGACAGGGGGGATCAGCCCCAGCATTTT.

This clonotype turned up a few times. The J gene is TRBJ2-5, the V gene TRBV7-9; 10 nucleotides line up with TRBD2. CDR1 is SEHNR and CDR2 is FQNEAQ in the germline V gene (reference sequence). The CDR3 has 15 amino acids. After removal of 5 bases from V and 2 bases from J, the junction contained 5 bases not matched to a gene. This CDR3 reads CASSKQAGGQETQYF. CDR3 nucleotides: TGTGCCAGCAGCAAGCAAGCGGGAGGGCAAGAGACCCAGTACTTC.

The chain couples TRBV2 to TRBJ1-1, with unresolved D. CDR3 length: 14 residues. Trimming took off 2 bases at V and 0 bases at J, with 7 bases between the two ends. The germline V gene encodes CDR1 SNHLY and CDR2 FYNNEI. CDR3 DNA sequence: TGTGCCAGCAGTGAATTTCCGGTGAACACTGAAGCTTTCTTT. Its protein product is CASSEFPVNTEAFF. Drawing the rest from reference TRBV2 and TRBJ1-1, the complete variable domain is EPEVTQTPSHQVTQMGQEVILRCVPISNHLYFYWYRQILGQKVEFLVSFYNNEISEKSEIFDDQFSVERPDGSNFTLKIRSTKLEDSAMYFCASSEFPVNTEAFFGQGTRLTVV.

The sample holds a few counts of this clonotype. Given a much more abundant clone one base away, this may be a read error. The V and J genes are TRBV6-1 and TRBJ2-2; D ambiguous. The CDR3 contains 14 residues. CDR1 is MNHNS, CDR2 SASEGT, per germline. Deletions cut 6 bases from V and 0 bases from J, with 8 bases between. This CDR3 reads CASRPTPNTGELFF. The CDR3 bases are TGTGCCAGCAGACCAACCCCGAACACCGGGGAGCTGTTTTTT.

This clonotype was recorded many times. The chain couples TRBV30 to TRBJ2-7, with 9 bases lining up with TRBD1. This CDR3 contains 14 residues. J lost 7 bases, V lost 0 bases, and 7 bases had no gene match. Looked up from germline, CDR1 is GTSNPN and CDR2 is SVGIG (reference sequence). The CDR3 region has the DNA TGTGCCTGGAGTGTCCTACAGGGGGCTCGGGAGCAGTACTTC. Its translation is CAWSVLQGAREQYF.

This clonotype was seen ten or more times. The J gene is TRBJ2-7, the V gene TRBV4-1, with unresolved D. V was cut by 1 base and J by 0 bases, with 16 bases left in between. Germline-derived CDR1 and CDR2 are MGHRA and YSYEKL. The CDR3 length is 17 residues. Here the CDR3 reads CASSQVARSELSYEQYF. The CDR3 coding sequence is TGCGCCAGCAGCCAAGTGGCCCGAAGCGAGCTCTCCTACGAGCAGTACTTC.

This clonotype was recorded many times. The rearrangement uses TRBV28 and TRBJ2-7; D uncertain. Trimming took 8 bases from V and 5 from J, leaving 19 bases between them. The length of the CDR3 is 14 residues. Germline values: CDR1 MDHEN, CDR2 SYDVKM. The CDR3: CASLNVGRTHEQYF. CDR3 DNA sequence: TGTGCCAGCCTTAATGTAGGCAGGACCCACGAGCAGTACTTC.

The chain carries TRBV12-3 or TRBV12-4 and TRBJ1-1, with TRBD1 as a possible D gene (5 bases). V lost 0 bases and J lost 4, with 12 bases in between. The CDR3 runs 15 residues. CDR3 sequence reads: CASSLALRGATEAFF. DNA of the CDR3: TGTGCCAGCAGTTTAGCGCTAAGAGGGGCCACTGAAGCTTTCTTT.